This T cell receptor beta chain comes out of a study of neoadjuvant anti-PD-1 for oral cavity cancer. The wider study: Around day 43, patients without progression received a fourth nivolumab dose before surgery. The study, taken as a whole, reports: Non-responders to neoadjuvant nivolumab had significantly more clonal PBMC T cells than responders. Only a few patients per response group were TCR-analyzed; validation needed.

Germline V gene sequence: CDR1 SNHLY, CDR2 FYNNEI. This CDR3 is 15 amino acids long. V was pared by 2 bases and J by 5 bases, with 3 bases of the junction left unmatched. Time point defined: after neoadjuvant nivolumab, at surgical resection. On this clone: Antigen unknown.

PBMC libraries mostly used around 460 ng of input genomic DNA, with six replicates per sample. Only in-frame clones appear in the TCRdb table, and some are missing; sequencing was by immunoSEQ multiplex PCR. The sample holds 14,000 or so clones; approximately 73% are singletons and the top ten take 2% to 2.5%. This receptor was taken from a person between 40 and 85 years old with oral cavity squamous cell carcinoma. The specimen was PBMCs, collected after nivolumab (anti-PD-1) treatment. The V and J genes are TRBV2 and TRBJ2-2; TRBD2 aligns across 9 bases. CDR3: CASSESLAGTGELFF. The CDR3, as DNA: TGTGCCAGCAGTGAAAGCCTAGCGGGAACCGGGGAGCTGTTTTTT. Together with reference TRBV2 and TRBJ2-2, the CDR3 gives the full variable domain: EPEVTQTPSHQVTQMGQEVILRCVPISNHLYFYWYRQILGQKVEFLVSFYNNEISEKSEIFDDQFSVERPDGSNFTLKIRSTKLEDSAMYFCASSESLAGTGELFFGEGSRLTVL.